This T cell receptor beta chain derives from a study of glioma-infiltrating T cells. Study results and caveats: Above-expected tissue-blood divergence occurred in all gliomas, most in low-grade ones. Tissue and blood shared very few CDR3 sequences.

TCR alpha and beta CDR3 regions were amplified from RNA using iRepertoire nested multiplex PCR. One-step reverse transcription and amplification started from approximately 100-400 ng of tissue mRNA or PBMC total RNA. TCRdb reprocessed the multiplex PCR reads with MiXCR, giving one entry per CDR3 protein. Of about 130,000 distinct CDR3 sequences listed, under 30% are singletons. A few counts support this clonotype. Its antigen is still unknown. What was sequenced was glioma tissue, nonneoplastic brain tissue, or PBMCs (not recorded which). The TCR comes from a human donor with low-grade glioma or glioblastoma, undergoing nonglioma brain surgery, or in good health (not recorded which).

The DNA for the CDR3 is TGCGCCAGCAGCACGACAGAGAACACCGGGGAGCTGTTTTTT. This gives the protein CASSTTENTGELFF. This chain connects TRBV4-1 to TRBJ2-2; the D gene is possibly TRBD1 (5 bases). V was trimmed by 5 bases and J by 1 base, leaving 8 bases between them. The CDR3 is 14 residues long. Germline values: CDR1 MGHRA, CDR2 YSYEKL.